One sample yielded the 27 T cell receptor beta chains listed below, sequenced in a study of blood T cells in healthy people across ages. Primed by a sample-barcoded 5' primer and a J-beta primer mix, a second PCR proceeded for about 7 to 12 cycles. MiXCR was run by TCRdb on the 5' RACE reads, yielding one entry per CDR3 protein. The sample records hundreds of thousands of distinct CDR3 sequences, nearly 60% being singletons. Sequenced input: blood. The receptor set was obtained from a man aged 25 to 40 in good health.

The chain carries TRBV7-9 and TRBJ2-1; TRBD1 might be the D (11 bases). The germline CDR1 and CDR2 sequences are SEHNR and FQNEAQ (reference sequence). The V gene lost 5 bases and the J gene lost 9 bases, with 35 bases spanning the gap. CDR3 length: 20 residues. The CDR3 nucleotides read TGTGCCAGCAGCCCTATCCTCGGACAGGGGGCTAGCGGGAGTAGTGGTGAGCAGTTCTTC. Its translation: CASSPILGQGASGSSGEQFF.

The J gene is TRBJ1-6, the V gene TRBV25-1, with a weak D call TRBD1 (5 bases). Trimming took 3 bases from V and 9 from J, leaving 12 bases between them. The CDR3 consists of 14 residues. Germline V gene sequence: CDR1 MGHDK, CDR2 SYGVNS. The CDR3 nucleotides are TGTGCCAGCAGTGATTCAGGGTTGCTTTCACCCCTCCACTTT. Translating it yields CASSDSGLLSPLHF.

This sequence joins TRBV27 and TRBJ2-3, with TRBD1 matching 9 bases. CDR1 and CDR2 (germline): MNHEY, SMNVEV (reference sequence). The V and J ends lost 3 bases and 2 bases, in that order; junction bases with no gene match: 9. This CDR3 region has 17 residues. DNA for the CDR3: TGTGCCAGCAGTTTCCGATCGACAGGGGGATCCACAGATACGCAGTATTTT. Translating it yields CASSFRSTGGSTDTQYF.

This clonotype occurred many times. One junction end disagrees with the germline gene, perhaps due to a read error. The chain recombines TRBV6-5 with TRBJ2-6; D gene ambiguous. This CDR3 contains 14 residues. The V gene's germline CDR1 is MNHEY and CDR2 SVGAGI. The CDR3 sequence: CASSSLSGANVLTF. CDR3 bases: TGCGCCAGCAGCAGCCTCTCTGGGGCCAACGTCCTGACTTTC.

This sequence joins TRBV13 and TRBJ2-1; perhaps TRBD1 as D (6 bases). V shed 5 bases and J shed 4 bases, with 9 bases lying between them. Germline V CDR1 and CDR2: PRHDT, FYEKMQ (reference sequence). This CDR3 spans 13 amino acids. CDR3 nucleotide sequence: TGTGCCAGCAGCATACAGGGTTACAATGAGCAGTTCTTC. Translating gives CASSIQGYNEQFF.

The chain recombines TRBV5-1 with TRBJ2-1; 7 nucleotides line up with TRBD2. This CDR3 spans 16 amino acids. Germline V gene lookup returns CDR1 SGHRS and CDR2 YFSETQ. The junction had 7 bases not matched to a gene; V was cut back by 4 bases and J by 0 bases. DNA of the CDR3: TGCGCCAGCAGCAGTGGGGGAGGGAACTCCTACAATGAGCAGTTCTTC. Translated: CASSSGGGNSYNEQFF.

This rearrangement joins TRBV12-3 or TRBV12-4 to TRBJ2-7; maybe TRBD1 (8 bases). Trimming took off 5 bases at V and 5 bases at J, with 19 bases between the two ends. This CDR3 has 15 residues. CDR3 bases: TGTGCCAGCAGTATCCGACAGGGGAGGGTTGACGAGCAGTACTTC. Its protein product is CASSIRQGRVDEQYF.

This clonotype was picked up a small number of times. V is TRBV7-2 and J is TRBJ1-1, with D unresolved. Trimming cost V 5 bases and J 3 bases, with 13 bases left between them. Germline V CDR1 and CDR2: SGHTA, FQGNSA. The CDR3 extends over 14 amino acids. As DNA, the CDR3 is TGTGCCAGCAGCCCCCCCGGGCTCCACACTGAAGCTTTCTTT. Translated: CASSPPGLHTEAFF.

The chain recombines TRBV29-1 with TRBJ2-3; maybe TRBD1 (5 bases). Germline CDR1 is SQVTM and CDR2 is ANQGSEA. The V end lost 4 bases, the J end lost 5 bases, and 19 bases lay between the germline ends. The CDR3 is 15 amino acids. The CDR3 DNA reads TGCAGCGTTGCAGGGTGGGGCAGGCAACGAGATACGCAGTATTTT. Its protein product is CSVAGWGRQRDTQYF.

The chain is built from TRBV2 and TRBJ2-6; tentative D call: TRBD1 (5 bases). V was clipped by 1 base and J by 9 bases, with 25 bases between them. The CDR3 is 19 residues long. Germline V gives CDR1 SNHLY, CDR2 FYNNEI. The CDR3 reads CASSEEDSSFHVLGNVLTF. For the CDR3, the DNA is TGTGCCAGCAGTGAAGAAGACAGCAGCTTCCACGTTTTGGGCAACGTCCTGACTTTC.

This clonotype occurred many times. V usage is TRBV5-6 and J usage is TRBJ2-5; D might be TRBD1 (6 bases). Trimming removed 7 bases at V and 1 base at J, with 20 bases between. CDR1 is SGHDT and CDR2 is YYEEEE in the germline V gene. The CDR3 extends over 16 amino acids. CDR3 sequence: CASAPPDRRTQETQYF. The CDR3, as DNA: TGTGCCAGCGCCCCCCCGGACAGACGCACCCAAGAGACCCAGTACTTC.

This clonotype came up a few times. The chain uses TRBV20-1 and TRBJ2-3; perhaps D is TRBD1 or TRBD2 (5 bases each). The CDR3 totals 11 residues. V was cut by 4 bases and J by 7 bases, with 9 bases left in between. CDR1 and CDR2 from the germline V gene are DFQATT and SNEGSKA (reference sequence). CDR3 DNA: TGCAGTGCTACCTGGGGGTATACGCAGTATTTT. It specifies CSATWGYTQYF.

A remark on this clonotype: A much bigger clone sits one base away, suggesting this may be a read error. The chain employs TRBV24-1 and TRBJ2-3, with TRBD2 as a possible D gene (6 bases). Germline assignment: CDR1 KGHDR and CDR2 SFDVKD. The CDR3 runs 15 residues. V shed 3 bases and J shed 14 bases, with 23 bases lying between them. The CDR3 DNA is TGTGCCACCAGTGATGCTTCCGGGAGCTCACTTGCGCGGTATTTT. Protein product: CATSDASGSSLARYF.

V gene TRBV5-1 combines with J gene TRBJ2-1; D perhaps matches TRBD2 (5 bases). Trimming cost V 0 bases and J 6 bases, with 13 bases left between them. Germline-derived CDR1 and CDR2 are SGHRS and YFSETQ. The CDR3 covers 15 residues. CDR3 region: CASSLVPSLFNEQFF. In DNA form, the CDR3 reads TGCGCCAGCAGCTTGGTACCTAGCTTGTTCAATGAGCAGTTCTTC.

The chain links TRBV20-1 to TRBJ2-4, with 7 bases aligning to TRBD1. J was trimmed by 1 base and V by 5 bases; bases with no gene match: 11. CDR3 length: 16 amino acids. Per germline, CDR1 DFQATT and CDR2 SNEGSKA (reference sequence). The DNA for the CDR3 is TGCAGTGCTGCACGACAGGGAACGGTTGCCAAAAACATTCAGTACTTC. Its translation is CSAARQGTVAKNIQYF.

The chain joins TRBV7-2 to TRBJ1-1; D not resolved. The CDR3 covers 15 residues. Germline lookup yields CDR1 SGHTA and CDR2 FQGNSA. V lost 5 bases and J 1 base, leaving 14 bases between the germline ends. DNA of the CDR3: TGTGCCAGCAGCCCCCGGGCGTGGGGGAACACTGAAGCTTTCTTT. It codes for CASSPRAWGNTEAFF.

This rearrangement joins TRBV5-1 to TRBJ1-5; D ambiguous. V lost 0 bases, J lost 0 bases, and 7 bases lay in between. This CDR3 is built from 15 residues. Germline V CDR1 and CDR2: SGHRS, YFSETQ. The CDR3 protein is CASSLDLGSNQPQHF. The CDR3 coding sequence is TGCGCCAGCAGCTTGGATCTGGGTAGCAATCAGCCCCAGCATTTT.

J is TRBJ2-7 and V is TRBV4-1; either TRBD1 or TRBD2 may fit D (5 bases each). The V gene lost 4 bases and the J gene lost 2 bases, with 15 bases spanning the gap. Germline V lookup: CDR1 MGHRA, CDR2 YSYEKL. The CDR3 covers 15 residues. DNA for the CDR3: TGCGCCAGCAGCCGGATCCGGGACGGAGCCTACGAGCAGTACTTC. Amino acid sequence: CASSRIRDGAYEQYF.

The V and J genes are TRBV2 and TRBJ2-2; 11 positions agree with TRBD2. This CDR3 is built from 15 residues. Trimming at V came to 8 bases and at J to 3 bases, leaving 5 bases not matched to a gene. Germline CDR1 is SNHLY and CDR2 is FYNNEI. CDR3 sequence (DNA): TGTGCCAGCTCCGGGACTAGCGGATACACCGGGGAGCTGTTTTTT. This codes for CASSGTSGYTGELFF.

This rearrangement joins TRBV20-1 to TRBJ2-7, with 10 positions matching TRBD2. The J segment lost 2 bases and the V segment lost 2 bases, leaving 12 bases of the junction unmatched. The CDR3 has 17 amino acids. Germline values: CDR1 DFQATT, CDR2 SNEGSKA (reference sequence). CDR3 residues: CSARPLLTSGETYEQYF. CDR3 nucleotides: TGCAGTGCTAGACCCCTCCTTACTAGCGGGGAGACCTACGAGCAGTACTTC.

This clonotype has just a few counts. The chain has TRBV30 and TRBJ2-1; D is ambiguous. V lost 0 bases and J 15 bases, leaving 12 bases between the germline ends. The CDR3 sequence is 11 residues long. Germline V lookup: CDR1 GTSNPN, CDR2 SVGIG (reference sequence). CDR3 bases: TGTGCCTGGAGTGTAGGCCTCTGGCGGTTCTTC. It codes for CAWSVGLWRFF.

This clonotype was found a few times. This sequence joins TRBV4-2 and TRBJ2-7; D remains ambiguous. V lost 1 base to trimming and J lost 3 bases, with 13 bases between them. CDR1 is LGHNA, CDR2 YNFKEQ, per germline. The CDR3 runs 15 residues. CDR3 coding DNA: TGTGCCAGCAGCCAAGTCCTTTCGGGCAACTACGAGCAGTACTTC. This translates into CASSQVLSGNYEQYF.

V gene TRBV20-1 combines with J gene TRBJ2-5; 8 bases match TRBD2. This CDR3 has 14 residues. With V trimmed by 7 bases and J by 4 bases, 11 bases remained unmatched. The germline gives CDR1 DFQATT, CDR2 SNEGSKA (reference sequence). The CDR3 sequence is CSVPSGPWRETQYF. For the CDR3, the DNA is TGCAGTGTCCCTAGCGGGCCATGGAGAGAGACCCAGTACTTC.

V gene TRBV3-1 combines with J gene TRBJ2-5; tentatively, D is TRBD2 (6 bases). Trimming removed 2 bases at V and 4 bases at J, with 14 bases between. Germline V gene sequence: CDR1 LGHDT, CDR2 YNNKEL (reference sequence). This CDR3 comprises 15 residues. The CDR3 bases are TGTGCCAGCAGCCAACCCCACGGGAGAGGAGAGACCCAGTACTTC. Protein product: CASSQPHGRGETQYF.

This clonotype was counted only a few times. The chain carries TRBV7-2 and TRBJ2-7; possible D gene TRBD2, 5 bases. CDR1 SGHTA and CDR2 FQGNSA come from the germline V gene. This CDR3 region has 14 residues. Trimming shortened V by 1 base and J by 3 bases, and 10 bases separated the two germline ends. CDR3 residues: CASSLGEGGYEQYF. As DNA, the CDR3 is TGTGCCAGCAGCTTAGGCGAGGGCGGCTACGAGCAGTACTTC.

This clonotype was counted a few times. The genes are TRBV20-1 and TRBJ1-1, with TRBD1 identical over 7 bases. The CDR3 runs to 13 residues. The ends lost 7 bases at V and 1 base at J; junction bases unmatched: 6. CDR1 is DFQATT, CDR2 SNEGSKA, per germline (reference sequence). In DNA form, the CDR3 reads TGCAGTGGCAGACAGGGCCGGAACACTGAAGCTTTCTTT. This encodes CSGRQGRNTEAFF.

Details on this clonotype: One end of the junction fails to match germline, which may point to a read error. V is TRBV7-2 and J is TRBJ1-5; no clear D gene. The length of the CDR3 is 15 residues. Looked up from germline, CDR1 is SGHTA and CDR2 is FQGNSA. The CDR3 region is CAGSLRGGSNQPQHF. The CDR3 coding sequence is TGTGCCGGCAGCTTACGAGGAGGCAGCAATCAGCCCCAGCATTTT.